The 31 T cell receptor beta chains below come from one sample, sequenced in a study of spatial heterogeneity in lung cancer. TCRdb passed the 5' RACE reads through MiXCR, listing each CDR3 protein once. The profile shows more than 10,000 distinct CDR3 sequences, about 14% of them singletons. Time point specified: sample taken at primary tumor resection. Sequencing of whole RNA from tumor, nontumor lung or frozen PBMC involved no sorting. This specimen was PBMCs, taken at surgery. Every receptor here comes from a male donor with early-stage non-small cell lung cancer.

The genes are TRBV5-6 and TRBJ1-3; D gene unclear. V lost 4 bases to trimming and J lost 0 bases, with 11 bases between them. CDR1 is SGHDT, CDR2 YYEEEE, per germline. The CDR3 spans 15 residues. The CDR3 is CASSPAGFSGNTIYF. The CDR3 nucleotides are TGTGCCAGCAGCCCGGCAGGCTTCTCTGGAAACACCATATATTTT.

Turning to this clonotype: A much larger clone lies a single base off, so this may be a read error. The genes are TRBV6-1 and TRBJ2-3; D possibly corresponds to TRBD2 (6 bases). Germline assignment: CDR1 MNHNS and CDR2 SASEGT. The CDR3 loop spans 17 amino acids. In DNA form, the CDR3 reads TGTGTCAGCAGTGAAGCGAGAATGGCGGGGAACGCAGATACGCAGTATTTT. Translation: CVSSEARMAGNADTQYF.

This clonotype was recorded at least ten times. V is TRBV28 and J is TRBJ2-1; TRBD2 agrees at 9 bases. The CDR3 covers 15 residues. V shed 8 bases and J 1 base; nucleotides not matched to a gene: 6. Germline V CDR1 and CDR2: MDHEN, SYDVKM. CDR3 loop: CASRLSGGSYNEQFF. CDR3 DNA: TGTGCCAGCCGTCTAAGCGGGGGGTCCTACAATGAGCAGTTCTTC.

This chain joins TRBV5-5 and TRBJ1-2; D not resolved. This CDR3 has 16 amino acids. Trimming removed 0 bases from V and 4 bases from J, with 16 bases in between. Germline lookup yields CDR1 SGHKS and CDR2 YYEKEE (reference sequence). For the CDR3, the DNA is TGTGCCAGCAGCTTGGAAGCGGTGCAGGCGTTCTATGGCTACACCTTC. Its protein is CASSLEAVQAFYGYTF.

The CDR3 bases are TGCGCCAGCAGCTTGGAGTCGGGGCGAGAGACCCAGTACTTC. The encoded protein is CASSLESGRETQYF. The genes are TRBV5-1 and TRBJ2-5; D is perhaps TRBD1 or TRBD2 (5 bases each). Deletions cut 0 bases from V and 4 bases from J, with 10 bases between. This CDR3 region has 14 residues. Germline CDR1 is SGHRS and CDR2 is YFSETQ.

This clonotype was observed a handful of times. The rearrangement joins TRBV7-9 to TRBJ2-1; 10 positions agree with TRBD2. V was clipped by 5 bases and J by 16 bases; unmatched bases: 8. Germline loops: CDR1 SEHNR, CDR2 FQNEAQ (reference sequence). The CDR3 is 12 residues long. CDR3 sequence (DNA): TGTGCCAGCAGCCCCGGACTAGCGGTGCCCTTCTTC. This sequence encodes CASSPGLAVPFF. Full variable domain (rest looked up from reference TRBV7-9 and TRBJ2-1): DTGVSQNPRHKITKRGQNVTFRCDPISEHNRLYWYRQTLGQGPEFLTYFQNEAQLEKSRLLSDRFSAERPKGSFSTLEIQRTEQGDSAMYLCASSPGLAVPFFGPGTRLTVL.

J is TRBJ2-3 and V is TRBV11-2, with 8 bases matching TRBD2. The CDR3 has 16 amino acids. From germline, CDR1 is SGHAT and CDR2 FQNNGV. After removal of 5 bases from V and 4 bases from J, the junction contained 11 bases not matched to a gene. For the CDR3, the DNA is TGTGCCAGCAGCGTCCCGGGACTAGGGGCTGCAGATACGCAGTATTTT. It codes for CASSVPGLGAADTQYF.

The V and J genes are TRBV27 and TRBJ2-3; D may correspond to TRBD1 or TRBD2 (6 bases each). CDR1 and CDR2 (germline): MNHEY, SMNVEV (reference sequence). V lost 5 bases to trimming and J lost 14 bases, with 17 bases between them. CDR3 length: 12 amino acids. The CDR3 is CASSHMGGEGYF. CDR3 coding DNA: TGTGCCAGCAGTCACATGGGGGGCGAAGGGTATTTT.

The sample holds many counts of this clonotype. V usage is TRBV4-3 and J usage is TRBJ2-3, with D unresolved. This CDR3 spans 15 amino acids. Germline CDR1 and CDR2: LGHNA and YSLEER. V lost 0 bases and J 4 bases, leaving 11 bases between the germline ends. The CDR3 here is CASSQEILNADTQYF. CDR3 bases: TGCGCCAGCAGCCAAGAGATTCTCAACGCAGATACGCAGTATTTT.

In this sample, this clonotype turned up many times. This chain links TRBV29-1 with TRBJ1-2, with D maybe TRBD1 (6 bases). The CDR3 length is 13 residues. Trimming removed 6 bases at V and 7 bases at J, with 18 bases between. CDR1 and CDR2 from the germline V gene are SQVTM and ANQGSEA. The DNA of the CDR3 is TGCAGCGTCCGGGACACCCAAGGTCCTGGCTACACCTTC. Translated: CSVRDTQGPGYTF. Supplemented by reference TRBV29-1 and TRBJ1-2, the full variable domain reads SAVISQKPSRDICQRGTSLTIQCQVDSQVTMMFWYRQQPGQSLTLIATANQGSEATYESGFVIDKFPISRPNLTFSTLTVSNMSPEDSSIYLCSVRDTQGPGYTFGSGTRLTVV.

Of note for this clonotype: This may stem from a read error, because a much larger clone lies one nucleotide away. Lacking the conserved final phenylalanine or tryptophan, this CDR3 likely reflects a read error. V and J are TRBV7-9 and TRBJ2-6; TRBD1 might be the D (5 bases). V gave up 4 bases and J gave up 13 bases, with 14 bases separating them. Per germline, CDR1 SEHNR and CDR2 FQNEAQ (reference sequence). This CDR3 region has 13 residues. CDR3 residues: CASSYRQYDVLTL. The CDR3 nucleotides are TGTGCCAGCAGCTACAGACAGTATGATGTCCTGACTCTC.

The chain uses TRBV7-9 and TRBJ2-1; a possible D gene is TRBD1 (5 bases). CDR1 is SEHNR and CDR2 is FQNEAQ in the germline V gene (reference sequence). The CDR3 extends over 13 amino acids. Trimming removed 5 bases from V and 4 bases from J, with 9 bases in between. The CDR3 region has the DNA TGTGCCAGCAGCCAGGGATCTTACAATGAGCAGTTCTTC. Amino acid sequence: CASSQGSYNEQFF.

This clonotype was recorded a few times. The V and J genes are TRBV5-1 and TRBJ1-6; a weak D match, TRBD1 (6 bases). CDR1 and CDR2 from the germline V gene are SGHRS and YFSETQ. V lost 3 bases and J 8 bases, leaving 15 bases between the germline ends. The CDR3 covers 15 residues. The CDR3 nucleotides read TGCGCCAGCAGCTACCTTGGGGGGCTAGATTCACCCCTCCACTTT. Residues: CASSYLGGLDSPLHF.

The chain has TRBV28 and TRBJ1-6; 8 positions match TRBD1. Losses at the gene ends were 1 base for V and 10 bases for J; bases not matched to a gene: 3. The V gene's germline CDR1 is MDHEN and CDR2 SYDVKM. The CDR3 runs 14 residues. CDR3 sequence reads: CASSLLTGESPLHF. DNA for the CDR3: TGTGCCAGCAGTTTATTGACAGGGGAATCACCCCTCCACTTT.

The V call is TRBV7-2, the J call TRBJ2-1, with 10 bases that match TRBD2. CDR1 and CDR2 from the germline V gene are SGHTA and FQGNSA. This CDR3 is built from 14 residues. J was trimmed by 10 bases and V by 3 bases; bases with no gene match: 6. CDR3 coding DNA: TGTGCCAGCAGCTTTCAGCGGGGGGGTGAAGAGCAGTTCTTC. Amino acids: CASSFQRGGEEQFF.

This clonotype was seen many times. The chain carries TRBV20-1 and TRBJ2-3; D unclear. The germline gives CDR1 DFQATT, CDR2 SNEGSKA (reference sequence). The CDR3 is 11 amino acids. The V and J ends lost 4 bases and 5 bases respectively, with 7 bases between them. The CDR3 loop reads CSATLEDTQYF. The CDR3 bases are TGCAGTGCTACCTTGGAAGATACGCAGTATTTT.

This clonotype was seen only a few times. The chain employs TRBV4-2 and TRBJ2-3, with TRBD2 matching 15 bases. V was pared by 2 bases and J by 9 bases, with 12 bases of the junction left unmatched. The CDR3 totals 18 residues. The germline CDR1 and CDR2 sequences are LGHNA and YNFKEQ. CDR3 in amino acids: CASSQRTSGGANQMTQYF. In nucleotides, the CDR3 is TGTGCCAGCAGCCAAAGGACTAGCGGGGGGGCCAACCAGATGACGCAGTATTTT.

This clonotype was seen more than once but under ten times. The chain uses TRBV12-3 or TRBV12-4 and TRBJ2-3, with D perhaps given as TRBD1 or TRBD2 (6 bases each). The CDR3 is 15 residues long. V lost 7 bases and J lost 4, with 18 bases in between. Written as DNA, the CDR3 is TGTGCCAGCACCAACCTACGGGGGCCCGCAGATACGCAGTATTTT. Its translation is CASTNLRGPADTQYF.

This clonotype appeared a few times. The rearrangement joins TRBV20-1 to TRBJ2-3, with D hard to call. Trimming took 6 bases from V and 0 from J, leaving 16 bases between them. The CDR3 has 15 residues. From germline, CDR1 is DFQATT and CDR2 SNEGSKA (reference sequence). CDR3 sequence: CSATPDETSTDTQYF. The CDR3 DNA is TGCAGTGCGACCCCGGATGAAACTAGCACAGATACGCAGTATTTT.

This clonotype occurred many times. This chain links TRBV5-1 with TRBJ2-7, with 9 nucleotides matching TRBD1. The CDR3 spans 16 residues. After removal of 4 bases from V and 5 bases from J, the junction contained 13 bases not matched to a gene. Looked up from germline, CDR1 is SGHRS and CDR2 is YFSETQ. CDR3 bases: TGCGCCAGCAGCGTCGACGGGACAGGGCTTTACAACGAGCAGTACTTC. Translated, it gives CASSVDGTGLYNEQYF.

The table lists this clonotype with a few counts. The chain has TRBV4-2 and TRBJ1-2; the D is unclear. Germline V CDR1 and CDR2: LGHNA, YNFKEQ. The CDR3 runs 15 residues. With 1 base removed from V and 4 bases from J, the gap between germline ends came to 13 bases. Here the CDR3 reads CASSQVNEEPYGYTF. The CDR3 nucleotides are TGTGCCAGCAGCCAAGTTAATGAAGAGCCCTATGGCTACACCTTC.

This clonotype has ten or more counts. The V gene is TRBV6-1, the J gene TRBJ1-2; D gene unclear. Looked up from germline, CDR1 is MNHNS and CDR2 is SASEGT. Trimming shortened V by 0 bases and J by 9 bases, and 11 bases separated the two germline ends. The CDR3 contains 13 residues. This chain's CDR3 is CASSEAAAKSYTF. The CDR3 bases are TGTGCCAGCAGTGAAGCGGCCGCCAAGAGCTACACCTTC.

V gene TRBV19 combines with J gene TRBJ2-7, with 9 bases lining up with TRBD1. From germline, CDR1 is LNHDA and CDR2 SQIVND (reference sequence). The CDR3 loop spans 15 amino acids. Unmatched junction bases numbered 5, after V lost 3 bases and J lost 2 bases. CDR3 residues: CASSIGTGQAYEQYF. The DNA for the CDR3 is TGTGCCAGTAGTATCGGGACAGGGCAGGCCTACGAGCAGTACTTC. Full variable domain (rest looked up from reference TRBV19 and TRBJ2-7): DGGITQSPKYLFRKEGQNVTLSCEQNLNHDAMYWYRQDPGQGLRLIYYSQIVNDFQKGDIAEGYSVSREKKESFPLTVTSAQKNPTAFYLCASSIGTGQAYEQYFGPGTRLTVT.

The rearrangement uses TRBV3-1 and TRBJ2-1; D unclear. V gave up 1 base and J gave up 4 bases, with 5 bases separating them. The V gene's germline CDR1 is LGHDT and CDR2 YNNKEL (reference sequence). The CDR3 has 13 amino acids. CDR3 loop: CASSQVQYNEQFF. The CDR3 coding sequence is TGTGCCAGCAGCCAAGTTCAGTACAATGAGCAGTTCTTC.

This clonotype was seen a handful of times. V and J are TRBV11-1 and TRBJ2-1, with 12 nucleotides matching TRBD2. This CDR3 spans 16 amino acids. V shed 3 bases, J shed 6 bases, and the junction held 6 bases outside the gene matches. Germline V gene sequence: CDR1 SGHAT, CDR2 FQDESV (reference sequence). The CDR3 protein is CASSFALAGGVNEQFF. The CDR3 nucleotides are TGTGCCAGCAGCTTTGCCCTAGCGGGGGGGGTCAATGAGCAGTTCTTC.

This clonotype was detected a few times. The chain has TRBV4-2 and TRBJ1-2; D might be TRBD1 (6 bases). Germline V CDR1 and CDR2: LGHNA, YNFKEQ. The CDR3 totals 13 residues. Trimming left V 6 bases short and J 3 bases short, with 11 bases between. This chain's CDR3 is CASRPGEDYGYTF. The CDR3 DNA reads TGTGCCAGCAGACCAGGGGAGGACTATGGCTACACCTTC.

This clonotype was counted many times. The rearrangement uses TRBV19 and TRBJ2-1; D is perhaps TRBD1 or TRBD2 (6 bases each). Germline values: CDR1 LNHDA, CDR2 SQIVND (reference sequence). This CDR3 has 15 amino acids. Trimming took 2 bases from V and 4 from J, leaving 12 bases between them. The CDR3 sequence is CASSISGGGYNEQFF. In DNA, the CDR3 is TGTGCCAGTAGTATAAGCGGAGGGGGTTACAATGAGCAGTTCTTC.

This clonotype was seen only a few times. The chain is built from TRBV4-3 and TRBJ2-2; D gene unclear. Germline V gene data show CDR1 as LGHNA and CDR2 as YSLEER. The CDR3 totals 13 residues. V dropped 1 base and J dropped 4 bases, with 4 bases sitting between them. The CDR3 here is CASSQVFTGELFF. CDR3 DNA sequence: TGCGCCAGCAGCCAAGTTTTCACCGGGGAGCTGTTTTTT.

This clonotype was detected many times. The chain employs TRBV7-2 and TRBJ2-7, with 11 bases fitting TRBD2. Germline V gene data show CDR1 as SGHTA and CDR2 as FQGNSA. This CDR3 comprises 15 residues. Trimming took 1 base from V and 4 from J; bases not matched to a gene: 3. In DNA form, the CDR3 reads TGTGCCAGCAGCTTAGGTGCTAGCGGGGGGTACGAGCAGTACTTC. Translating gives CASSLGASGGYEQYF.

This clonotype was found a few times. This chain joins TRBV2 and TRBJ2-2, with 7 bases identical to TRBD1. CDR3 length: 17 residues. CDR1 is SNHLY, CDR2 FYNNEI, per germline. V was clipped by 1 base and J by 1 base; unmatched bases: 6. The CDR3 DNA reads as TGTGCCAGCAGTGAAGGGCTGACAGGGATGAACACCGGGGAGCTGTTTTTT. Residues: CASSEGLTGMNTGELFF. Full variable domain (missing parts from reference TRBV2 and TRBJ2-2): EPEVTQTPSHQVTQMGQEVILRCVPISNHLYFYWYRQILGQKVEFLVSFYNNEISEKSEIFDDQFSVERPDGSNFTLKIRSTKLEDSAMYFCASSEGLTGMNTGELFFGEGSRLTVL.

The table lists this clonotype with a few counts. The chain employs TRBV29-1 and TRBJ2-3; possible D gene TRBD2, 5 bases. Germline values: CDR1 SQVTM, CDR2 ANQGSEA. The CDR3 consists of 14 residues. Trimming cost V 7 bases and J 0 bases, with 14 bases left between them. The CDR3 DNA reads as TGCAGCGCCGACGGGGTTACTAGCACAGATACGCAGTATTTT. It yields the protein CSADGVTSTDTQYF.